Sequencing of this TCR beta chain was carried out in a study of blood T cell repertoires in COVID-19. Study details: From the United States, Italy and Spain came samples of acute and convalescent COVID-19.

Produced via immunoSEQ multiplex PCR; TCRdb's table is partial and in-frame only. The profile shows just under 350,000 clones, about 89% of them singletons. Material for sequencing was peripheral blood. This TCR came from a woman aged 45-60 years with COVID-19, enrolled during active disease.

Here the CDR3 reads CASNEGGAGEQFF. The CDR3 DNA sequence: TGTGCCAGCAACGAGGGAGGGGCAGGTGAGCAGTTCTTC. The rearrangement joins TRBV7-8 to TRBJ2-1, with 7 bases that match TRBD2. J was trimmed by 9 bases and V by 7 bases; bases with no gene match: 9. The CDR3 is made up of 13 amino acids. CDR1 and CDR2 (germline): SGHVS, FQNEAQ.